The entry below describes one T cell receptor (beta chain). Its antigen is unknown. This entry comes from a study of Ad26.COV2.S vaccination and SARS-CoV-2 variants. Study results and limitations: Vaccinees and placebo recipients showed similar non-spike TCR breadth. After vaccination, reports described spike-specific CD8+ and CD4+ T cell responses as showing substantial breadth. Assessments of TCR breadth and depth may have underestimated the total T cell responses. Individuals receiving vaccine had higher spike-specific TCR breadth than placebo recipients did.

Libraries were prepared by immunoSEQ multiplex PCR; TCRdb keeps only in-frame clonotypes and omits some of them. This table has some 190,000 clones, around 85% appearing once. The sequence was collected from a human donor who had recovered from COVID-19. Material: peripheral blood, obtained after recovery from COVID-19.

This CDR3 reads CASSGVQQETQYF. The DNA for the CDR3 is TGTGCCAGCTCAGGGGTTCAGCAAGAGACCCAGTACTTC. This chain connects TRBV18 to TRBJ2-5; no clear D. This CDR3 is built from 13 residues. Trimming removed 5 bases from V and 2 bases from J, with 9 bases in between. Germline-derived CDR1 and CDR2 are KGHSH and LQKENI.